Detailed here is one T cell receptor (beta chain). The sample originates from a study of PD-L1 blockade in urothelial cancer. Study information: The median number of T cells present in blood samples was around 150,000.

Germline-derived CDR1 and CDR2 are SGHTS and YDEGEE. V trimming: 7 bases; J trimming: 5 bases; junction bases outside the gene matches: 6. The length of the CDR3 is 13 residues. Produced via immunoSEQ multiplex PCR; TCRdb's table is partial and in-frame only. The sample includes 60,000 or so clones, 85% of them seen just once. Time point denoted: pretreatment peripheral blood. Pretreatment and on-treatment samples were taken, numbering 1 to 8 per patient. This chain connects TRBV5-8 to TRBJ2-1; 7 bases are shared with TRBD2. The specimen comprised PBMCs, sampled around atezolizumab (anti-PD-L1) treatment. This sequence was found in a man between 65 and 85 years old with urothelial cancer. This chain's CDR3 is CASRFGLDNEQFF. In DNA form, the CDR3 reads TGTGCCAGCCGGTTCGGACTAGACAATGAGCAGTTCTTC.